These 26 T cell receptor beta chains originate from one sample sequenced in a study of blood T cells in healthy people across ages (dated by TCRdb to between 2015 and 2017). The method behind the library was 5' RACE. Instrument on record: Illumina HiSeq 2500. A second roughly 6 to 11 cycle PCR used a sample-barcoded 5' primer and a J-beta primer mix. TCRdb ran its own pipeline on the public reads, namely fastp trimming at Q25 and MiXCR clone calling, and kept in-frame beta chains. Rows merge per CDR3 protein into single entries with the most common DNA and genes. This sample has 550,000 to 700,000 distinct CDR3 sequences in its table, and approximately 27% of those were observed once. The ten top clones hold approximately 18% of the sample. Sequenced material: blood. These receptors were obtained from a woman aged 65 to 85 in good health.

The rearrangement joins TRBV7-2 to TRBJ2-7, with 7 bases matching TRBD2. The CDR3 consists of 15 residues. Germline V gene sequence: CDR1 SGHTA, CDR2 FQGNSA. With V trimmed by 4 bases and J by 2 bases, 8 bases remained unmatched. The DNA of the CDR3 is TGTGCCAGCAGCTGGGGGACTATGGCGGCCTACGAGCAGTACTTC. This encodes CASSWGTMAAYEQYF.

In this sample, this clonotype turned up a few times. The chain employs TRBV4-2 and TRBJ1-6, with D unresolved. Trimming cost V 4 bases and J 9 bases, with 16 bases left between them. This CDR3 has 15 residues. CDR1 LGHNA and CDR2 YNFKEQ come from the germline V gene. CDR3 coding DNA: TGTGCCAGCAGCCGGTATGAACCGTTTACTTCACCCCTCCACTTT. Residues: CASSRYEPFTSPLHF.

The chain combines TRBV7-9 with TRBJ2-5; 7 bases align to TRBD2. The J call is in doubt because the DNA end fits TRBJ2-7 better. CDR1 and CDR2 from the germline V gene are SEHNR and FQNEAQ (reference sequence). This CDR3 contains 15 residues. The CDR3 nucleotides read TGTGCCAGCAGCTTAGGGGAGGGGCAGACCTACGAGCAGTACTTC. Protein product: CASSLGEGQTYEQYF.

In this sample, this clonotype turned up a few times. This rearrangement joins TRBV12-3 or TRBV12-4 to TRBJ2-5, with 9 bases fitting TRBD1. The CDR3 totals 16 residues. The junction had 9 bases not matched to a gene; V was cut back by 3 bases and J by 4 bases. The CDR3 is CASSFTGDRGLETQYF. Written as DNA, the CDR3 is TGTGCCAGCAGTTTTACTGGCGACAGGGGGTTAGAGACCCAGTACTTC.

Only a few counts were recorded for this clonotype. The V and J genes are TRBV6-2 or TRBV6-3 and TRBJ2-2, with D tentatively TRBD2 (5 bases). The V end lost 5 bases, the J end lost 6 bases, and 16 bases lay between the germline ends. Germline V lookup: CDR1 MNHEY, CDR2 SVGEGT. The CDR3 has 15 amino acids. CDR3 nucleotides: TGTGCCAGCAGTATCCGGCGGGTAGATGCCGGGGAGCTGTTTTTT. Residues: CASSIRRVDAGELFF.

On this clonotype itself: A read error may account for a junction end that differs from germline. The rearrangement uses TRBV5-1 and TRBJ2-7; TRBD1 agrees at 7 bases. Germline CDR1 is SGHRS and CDR2 is YFSETQ. This CDR3 contains 14 residues. The CDR3 DNA follows: TGCGCCAGCACCTTGGACAGGAACTCCTACGAGCAGTACTTC. This translates into CASTLDRNSYEQYF. The entire variable domain, with the rest obtained from reference TRBV5-1 and TRBJ2-7, is as follows: KAGVTQTPRYLIKTRGQQVTLSCSPISGHRSVSWYQQTPGQGLQFLFEYFSETQRNKGNFPGRFSGRQFSNSRSEMNVSTLELGDSALYLCASTLDRNSYEQYFGPGTRLTVT.

Remarks on this clonotype: This clone may be a read error of a much larger clone one base away. CDR3: CASSEGTANIQYF. As DNA, the CDR3 is TGTGCCAGCAGTGAAGGCACGGCTAACATTCAGTACTTC. The chain uses TRBV6-1 and TRBJ2-4, with D unclear. The germline V gene has CDR1 MNHNS and CDR2 SASEGT. The V gene lost 1 base and the J gene lost 7 bases, with 8 bases spanning the gap. This CDR3 is 13 amino acids long.

CDR3 sequence reads: CASSPSSWETQYF. CDR3 in DNA: TGTGCCAGCAGCCCCTCGTCTTGGGAGACCCAGTACTTC. V gene TRBV7-2 combines with J gene TRBJ2-5; D uncertain. Germline V gene data show CDR1 as SGHTA and CDR2 as FQGNSA. The CDR3 consists of 13 residues. V was clipped by 5 bases and J by 5 bases, with 12 bases between them. Combining the CDR3 with reference TRBV7-2 and TRBJ2-5 gives the whole variable domain GAGVSQSPSNKVTEKGKDVELRCDPISGHTALYWYRQSLGQGLEFLIYFQGNSAPDKSGLPSDRFSAERTGGSVSTLTIQRTQQEDSAVYLCASSPSSWETQYFGPGTRLLVL.

The chain combines TRBV20-1 with TRBJ2-2; 8 bases line up with TRBD2. The CDR3 covers 16 residues. Looked up from germline, CDR1 is DFQATT and CDR2 is SNEGSKA (reference sequence). V shed 0 bases, J shed 4 bases, and the junction held 7 bases outside the gene matches. The DNA for the CDR3 is TGCAGTGCTAGAGAAGCAGTAGCGGGACTCACCGGGGAGCTGTTTTTT. It is translated as CSAREAVAGLTGELFF.

This chain connects TRBV20-1 to TRBJ2-1, with 8 bases fitting TRBD2. V shed 2 bases, J shed 4 bases, and the junction held 7 bases outside the gene matches. The CDR3 has 15 amino acids. The germline V gene encodes CDR1 DFQATT and CDR2 SNEGSKA (reference sequence). CDR3 in DNA: TGCAGTGCTAGACCTACTAGCGGAGCTTACAATGAGCAGTTCTTC. As protein: CSARPTSGAYNEQFF.

The V call is TRBV13, the J call TRBJ1-2; D is ambiguous. CDR3 length: 18 residues. V dropped 5 bases and J dropped 0 bases, with 22 bases sitting between them. CDR1 is PRHDT and CDR2 is FYEKMQ in the germline V gene (reference sequence). The CDR3 loop reads CASSPLPFSGNPNYGYTF. The CDR3 bases are TGTGCCAGCAGCCCTCTACCATTCTCCGGGAATCCTAACTATGGCTACACCTTC. Looking up the rest from reference TRBV13 and TRBJ1-2 gives the full variable domain: AAGVIQSPRHLIKEKRETATLKCYPIPRHDTVYWYQQGPGQDPQFLISFYEKMQSDKGSIPDRFSAQQFSDYHSELNMSSLELGDSALYFCASSPLPFSGNPNYGYTFGSGTRLTVV.

The V call is TRBV24-1, the J call TRBJ2-7; D gene uncertain. This CDR3 is 13 amino acids long. The ends were cut back, 4 bases at V and 3 bases at J, with 9 bases in the middle. Germline V lookup: CDR1 KGHDR, CDR2 SFDVKD. In DNA, the CDR3 is TGTGCCACCAGTGACCGTATGAGCTACGAGCAGTACTTC. Residues: CATSDRMSYEQYF.

The gene calls are TRBV20-1 and TRBJ2-3, with TRBD2 matching 10 bases. The CDR3 totals 16 residues. V shed 7 bases, J shed 4 bases, and the junction held 14 bases outside the gene matches. The germline gives CDR1 DFQATT, CDR2 SNEGSKA (reference sequence). CDR3: CSVTSPGTSAPDTQYF. CDR3 bases: TGCAGTGTCACCAGCCCCGGGACTAGCGCGCCAGATACGCAGTATTTT.

This clonotype came up a few times. The V and J genes are TRBV27 and TRBJ1-3; a weak D match, TRBD1 (5 bases). The CDR3 is 14 residues long. CDR1 MNHEY and CDR2 SMNVEV come from the germline V gene (reference sequence). Trimming pared 8 bases from V and 7 bases from J, leaving 18 bases between. DNA of the CDR3: TGTGCCAGCCGCGGGGCCGCTAGGAGGAACACCATATATTTT. Its translation is CASRGAARRNTIYF.

The J gene is TRBJ2-5, the V gene TRBV20-1; 11 positions match TRBD2. Germline-derived CDR1 and CDR2 are DFQATT and SNEGSKA (reference sequence). V shed 3 bases, J shed 10 bases, and the junction held 7 bases outside the gene matches. This CDR3 comprises 13 residues. Here the CDR3 DNA reads TGCAGTGCTAGTAGCGGGGGGGCCCGCGACCAGTACTTC. Its translation: CSASSGGARDQYF.

The chain couples TRBV29-1 to TRBJ2-5; no reliable D call. Gene TRBJ2-7 matches the end of the DNA better, so the J call may be wrong. CDR1 and CDR2 from the germline V gene are SQVTM and ANQGSEA. The CDR3 spans 11 residues. This chain's CDR3 is CSVRLFYEQYF. DNA for the CDR3: TGCAGCGTCCGCCTTTTCTACGAGCAGTACTTC.

This clonotype occurred a few times. The rearrangement joins TRBV5-1 to TRBJ1-2, with 8 bases that match TRBD1. There are 14 residues in the CDR3. Germline values: CDR1 SGHRS, CDR2 YFSETQ. V trimming: 7 bases; J trimming: 0 bases; junction bases outside the gene matches: 5. Here the CDR3 reads CASGTGLTNYGYTF. The CDR3 DNA follows: TGCGCCAGCGGGACAGGACTTACTAACTATGGCTACACCTTC.

This clonotype was found a few times. The chain employs TRBV10-3 and TRBJ2-5, with 8 nucleotides matching TRBD1. The J call is in doubt because the DNA end fits TRBJ2-1 better. The V gene's germline CDR1 is ENHRY and CDR2 SYGVKD. The CDR3 is 16 residues long. DNA for the CDR3: TGTGCCATCAGTGAAAGGGGACAGGAAATCAGAGATGAGCAGTTCTTC. Amino acid sequence: CAISERGQEIRDEQFF.

This clonotype was detected only a few times. The chain is built from TRBV5-6 and TRBJ2-1; tentative D call: TRBD1 (6 bases). This CDR3 spans 15 amino acids. V lost 3 bases to trimming and J lost 7 bases, with 17 bases between them. Germline CDR1 reads SGHDT; CDR2 reads YYEEEE. CDR3 in amino acids: CASSSRQVPLNEQFF. The CDR3 DNA sequence: TGTGCCAGCAGCTCAAGACAGGTTCCCCTGAATGAGCAGTTCTTC.

This chain connects TRBV3-1 to TRBJ2-7; D call uncertain. From germline, CDR1 is LGHDT and CDR2 YNNKEL (reference sequence). Trimming removed 2 bases from V and 2 bases from J, with 10 bases in between. The CDR3 sequence is 14 residues long. The chain's CDR3 is CASSQSSPAYEQYF. The CDR3 DNA reads as TGTGCCAGCAGCCAATCTTCTCCCGCCTACGAGCAGTACTTC.

The rearrangement uses TRBV5-1 and TRBJ2-1; 9 bases are a match to TRBD2. The end of the DNA is better explained by TRBJ2-5, so the J call may be wrong. This CDR3 is 18 amino acids long. From germline, CDR1 is SGHRS and CDR2 YFSETQ. For the CDR3, the DNA is TGCGCCAGCAGCCGCGCGGCACTAGCGGGTGGTATCCAAGAGACCCAGTACTTC. It yields the protein CASSRAALAGGIQETQYF.

As regards this clonotype: Since the CDR3 does not end with the conserved phenylalanine or tryptophan, this likely comes from a read error. The V call is TRBV4-1, the J call TRBJ1-5; D gene ambiguous. This CDR3 comprises 17 residues. CDR1 and CDR2 from the germline V gene are MGHRA and YSYEKL. V lost 1 base and J 7 bases, leaving 20 bases between the germline ends. The CDR3 DNA sequence: TGCGCCAGCAGCCAAGGAGGTACCAGGATTTTTGGCCAGCCCCAGCATCTT. This gives the protein CASSQGGTRIFGQPQHL.

This clonotype was seen a few times. The chain links TRBV7-2 to TRBJ2-2; D possibly uses TRBD1 or TRBD2 (5 bases each). V was cut by 3 bases and J by 1 base, with 9 bases left in between. There are 15 residues in the CDR3. CDR1 and CDR2 from the germline V gene are SGHTA and FQGNSA. The CDR3, as DNA: TGTGCCAGCAGCTTTGGGACGGTGAACACCGGGGAGCTGTTTTTT. Translation gives CASSFGTVNTGELFF.

V is TRBV27 and J is TRBJ2-5; TRBD2 matches 12 bases. Germline CDR1 reads MNHEY; CDR2 reads SMNVEV (reference sequence). CDR3 size: 15 residues. The ends lost 2 bases at V and 6 bases at J; junction bases unmatched: 4. The CDR3 spells CASSLTSGGRKTQYF. CDR3 DNA sequence: TGTGCCAGCAGTTTAACTAGCGGGGGGCGAAAGACCCAGTACTTC.

This chain links TRBV9 with TRBJ2-4; no clear D gene. CDR1 and CDR2 (germline): SGDLS, YYNGEE. V dropped 0 bases and J dropped 3 bases, with 7 bases sitting between them. The CDR3 loop spans 14 amino acids. The CDR3 DNA follows: TGTGCCAGCAGCGTAGATATGGTCAAAAACATTCAGTACTTC. Translation: CASSVDMVKNIQYF.

This clonotype was picked up a small number of times. The chain is built from TRBV18 and TRBJ1-5; perhaps TRBD1 as D (5 bases). The V end was cut by 2 bases, the J end by 3 bases, with 8 bases between. Per the germline V gene, CDR1 is KGHSH and CDR2 is LQKENI. The CDR3 spans 14 residues. The CDR3 DNA reads as TGTGCCAGCTCACCAGGGGCTTACAATCAGCCCCAGCATTTT. As protein: CASSPGAYNQPQHF.